This paragraph reports one T cell receptor beta chain. Its specificity is unknown. This entry belongs to a study of OX40 agonist ivuxolimab in advanced cancers. Across the study: Antecedent anti-PD-1, anti-PD-L1 or anti-CTLA-4 therapy was permissible, with under 50% having received some. Study-level points and caveats: Blood T cells, both CD4+ and CD8+, expanded clonally by week 6 at 0.1 to 3.0 mg/kg. On average, CD8+ T cells showed a greater number of expanded clones than CD4+. Some patients who did not respond also had low normalized T-cell clonal expansion.

TCRdb keeps only in-frame clones here, not all; method: immunoSEQ multiplex PCR. The sample holds around 70,000 clones, approximately 82% seen once. This CDR3 region has 17 residues. This chain links TRBV21-1 with TRBJ2-3; TRBD2 reflects the table's D call only, with no check against the DNA. TRBV21-1 is described as a pseudogene. The sequencing here drew on CD4+ or CD8+ T cells sorted from blood, taken in a trial of the OX40 agonist ivuxolimab. The receptor was isolated from an adult with an advanced solid tumor such as melanoma, head and neck, liver or kidney cancer. The CDR3 coding sequence is TGTGCCAGCAGCAAAAGGGAGGGGGTTACTAGCACAGATACGCAGTATTTT. Translated: CASSKREGVTSTDTQYF.